This T cell receptor beta chain was retrieved from a study of regulatory T cells in long-lasting Graves disease (dated by TCRdb to the early 2020s). Study-level background: Newly diagnosed Graves' disease patients had taken antithyroid drugs for less than 3 months. Persistent Graves' disease patients were compared with newly diagnosed Graves' disease patients by peripheral blood TCR sequencing and RNA sequencing. TCR sequencing covered 13 persistent and 20 newly diagnosed Graves' disease patients, 33 samples in total. The study took place in China and was registered as a clinical trial. On the study overall, not on this receptor specifically: The small sample size was acknowledged by the authors as a limitation that may reduce accuracy. Persistent Graves' disease patients showed lower TCR Shannon entropy and fewer highly expanded clones than newly diagnosed patients, suggesting clonal expansion. The study examined only peripheral blood because the primary lesion, thyroid tissue, could not be accessed. Sequencing and analysis were limited to the TCR beta chain. Persistent patients shared more public clonotypes among themselves (around 2,500) than newly diagnosed patients did (over 950). TRBV28, TRBJ1-2 and TRBJ2-5 were preferentially used in persistent disease, while TRBV20-1 and TRBJ2-1 were favored in newly diagnosed disease.

Libraries were prepared through multiplex PCR. The sequencer was an Illumina HiSeq 4000. CDR3 regions were amplified by Arm-PCR with iRepertoire HTBI primers to construct TCR beta libraries. Before sequencing, the PCR products underwent gel purification. For the original study's pipeline: A total of fewer than 70 TRBV and approximately 13 TRBJ segments were identified across samples and were used for gene usage analysis of CDR3 amino acid clonotypes. COPE and FqMerger were used to merge filtered high-quality paired reads into contigs. BLAST was used to align contigs to IMGT TRBV, TRBD and TRBJ reference genes, and CDR3 was defined according to IMGT. Any clonotype with a frequency above 0.1% was classified as a highly expanded clone. Shannon entropy was used to measure repertoire diversity, and the Gini coefficient was used to measure V-J evenness. Public clonotypes were defined as clonotypes shared by more than one individual. Through fastp at Q25 and MiXCR, TCRdb rebuilt clones from the public reads, retaining in-frame beta chains. Rows with a matching CDR3 protein are joined into one entry that keeps the most common DNA and genes. The V and J calls were determined by TCRdb, not by the authors. In all, the sample holds 500,000 or so distinct CDR3 sequences, and 15% to 20% of those were seen once. The leading ten clones occupy more than 9% of the sample.

Deletion took 2 bases off V and 0 bases off J, with a span of 14 bases between the germline ends. The CDR3 spans 17 residues, from the cysteine through the phenylalanine. The retained sequence is limited to the CDR3, 51 bases, with the frame set at the first base. The germline V gene yields MNHEY for CDR1 and SVGEGT for CDR2. The time point tag for this specimen amounts to: newly diagnosed GD, antithyroid drugs for less than 3 months. RNA was extracted from PBMCs in TRIzol for both TCR sequencing and RNA sequencing. The diagnosis of Graves' disease followed American Thyroid Association guidelines. The patients came from an endocrinology department in Xi'an, China. From each patient, about 9 milliliters of peripheral blood was collected into an EDTA anticoagulant tube. Ficoll Paque Plus density gradient separation was used to isolate PBMCs, and no further T cell sorting was done. RNA quality was checked with an Agilent 2100 Bioanalyzer and agarose gel, and concentration with a NanoDrop 2000.

This clonotype has ten or more counts. Its target antigen remains unknown. Nothing much larger sits one base from this clone, and base qualities are not available. This sample was shared with a second study, whose subject was T cells in Graves' hyperthyroidism and ophthalmopathy. The second study reports: Stable Graves' hyperthyroidism was defined as the absence of progression to ophthalmopathy over 18 months of follow-up. The hyperthyroidism patients were between 18 and 65 years old and newly diagnosed, with a disease duration of less than 2 months. The study excluded patients with uncontrolled infections, other autoimmune diseases, pregnancy or lactation. Diagnoses were established on the basis of clinical symptoms, serum thyroxine and TRAb, thyroid ultrasound, and orbital computed tomography. For the first round of RT-PCR on the TCR CDR3, the HTBI primer set was used together with the Qiagen OneStep RT-PCR kit. Most expanded thyroid clonotypes (frequency above 0.001) were also detected in blood, suggesting blood repertoires may reflect thyroid immune responses. A 13 V-J signature model separated ophthalmopathy from stable hyperthyroidism, with roughly 88% sensitivity and 81% to 83% specificity in cross-validation and 80%/75% in testing. During validation, the model predicted progression to ophthalmopathy a median of about 6.5 months ahead of onset, with 70.59% sensitivity and more than 72% specificity. TCR V-J signatures able to tell the groups apart were searched for in a discovery cohort of some 97 patients, of whom roughly 42 had Graves' ophthalmopathy and 55 to 65 had stable Graves' hyperthyroidism. Prospective prediction of ophthalmopathy was tested in an independent validation cohort of fewer than 20 hyperthyroidism patients and 15 to 17 patients who later progressed to ophthalmopathy. The roughly 91 discovery patients were randomly divided into training and test sets at a 7:3 ratio. In roughly six Graves' hyperthyroidism patients, the study also compared T-cell repertoires from thyroid tissue with T-cell repertoires from blood. After sampling, hyperthyroidism patients received methimazole starting at 30 mg daily, and ophthalmopathy patients received high-dose intravenous methylprednisolone. The libraries were constructed in a second round of multiplex PCR and then size-selected and purified. Libraries were sequenced paired-end with 100 bp reads on an Illumina HiSeq2000. Raw data were processed with SOAPnuke, discarding reads with adapters, uncalled bases, mean Phred below 15, or no exact constant-primer or identifier match. COPE v1.2.5 was used to merge high-quality paired reads, and clonotypes were defined as unique nucleotide sequences. MiTCR v1.1 was used to align the clonotypes against IMGT TRBV, TRBD and TRBJ reference segments. The analysis was restricted to V-J combinations with a frequency above 0.0001, which together covered roughly 99% of the repertoires. The TCS score was defined as the ratio of F50 (clonal expansion) to E x V (chaos), calculated using BLOSUM62-based TCRdist between CDR3 peptides within each V-J. Welch's t-statistics and random forest reduced around 520 V-J features to 13, which were used in a naive Bayes classifier (R e1071). Sample size was not statistically predetermined, and investigators were not blinded to group allocation. According to the paper, TCR Vbeta CDR3 sequencing was carried out on 135 peripheral blood samples, which came from fewer than 50 ophthalmopathy, approximately 78 hyperthyroidism and approximately 17 progressor patients.

The rearrangement combines TRBV6-2 or TRBV6-3 with TRBJ2-1, with the identity of the D gene unclear. This sequence originates from a man aged 35 to 55 with Graves disease. Donor details come from another sample of the same person, matched by shared clones. Source: peripheral blood mononuclear cells (PBMCs), taken at new diagnosis, from a patient treated with antithyroid drugs. CDR3 sequence: CASSYPARWDSYNEQFF. DNA sequence: TGTGCCAGCAGTTACCCAGCCCGATGGGACTCCTACAATGAGCAGTTCTTC.